This TCR beta chain was documented in a study of PD-L1 blockade in urothelial cancer. About the study: Dosed intravenously at 1,200 mg every 3 weeks, atezolizumab was initiated by patients at some point between 2014 and 2016. The study, taken as a whole, reports: At 3 weeks on treatment, tumor-associated clones expanded more with durable benefit.

Sequencing used immunoSEQ multiplex PCR; TCRdb keeps in-frame clones, though not all of them. Of under 100,000 clones listed, about 81% were seen once; the top ten hold around a tenth. With respect to this clone: The antigen remains undetermined.

Sequenced here: PBMCs, sampled around atezolizumab (anti-PD-L1) treatment. The sequence derives from a man aged 70-80 years with urothelial cancer.

CDR3 sequence (DNA): TGTGCCAGCAGAGCACTAGTTACCACAGATACGCAGTATTTT. It yields the protein CASRALVTTDTQYF. The rearrangement uses TRBV2 and TRBJ2-3; D may be TRBD2 (5 bases). V dropped 6 bases and J dropped 2 bases, with 12 bases sitting between them. This CDR3 is 14 amino acids long. Germline V CDR1 and CDR2: SNHLY, FYNNEI.